These T cell receptor beta chains were read from a single sample in a study of T cells in tuberculosis. Profiling relied on immunoSEQ multiplex PCR, and the TCRdb table lists in-frame clones only, not all of them. The sample carries some 30,000 clones, around 92% recorded once. The sequences come from PBMCs, collected at tuberculosis diagnosis. These receptor sequences come from an adult with tuberculosis. Both conserved end residues are part of each CDR3. D genes are given only for firm matches. Clone size is shown for a subset of rows, as once, few, many or a class of expanded clone.

TGTGCCTGGAGTGCGGACAGGGTAAACTATGGCTACACCTTC	CAWSADRVNYGYTF	NA	14	TRBD1	TRBV30	TRBJ1-2
TGCGCCAGCAGCGACGGGACACCAGATACGCAGTATTTT	CASSDGTPDTQYF	NA	13	NA	TRBV5-1	TRBJ2-3
TGTGCCAGCAGCTCTCTGAGGGACAGAGATAGCAATCAGCCCCAGCATTTT	CASSSLRDRDSNQPQHF	NA	17	TRBD1	TRBV5-6	TRBJ1-5
TGTGCCAGCAGCCGTCTAGCGGGAGGTGTAGATGAGCAGTTCTTC	CASSRLAGGVDEQFF	few	15	TRBD2	TRBV7-9	TRBJ2-1
TGCGCCAGCAGCTTAGGCGGGAGCTCCTACAATGAGCAGTTCTTC	CASSLGGSSYNEQFF	NA	15	TRBD2	TRBV5-1	TRBJ2-1
TGTGCCTGGAGTGACAGGGACAGGGGGCCGCTCTATGGCTACACCTTC	CAWSDRDRGPLYGYTF	NA	16	TRBD1	TRBV30	TRBJ1-2
TGTGCCAGCAGAGCCCCCGGTTACAATGAGCAGTTCTTC	CASRAPGYNEQFF	NA	13	NA	TRBV4-2	TRBJ2-1
TGTGCCAGCAGTGGATGGGGACAGGGGGGCTACAATGAGCAGTTCTTC	CASSGWGQGGYNEQFF	NA	16	TRBD1	TRBV6-1	TRBJ2-1
TGTGCCAGTAGTGTGACAGTTAACACTGAAGCTTTCTTT	CASSVTVNTEAFF	NA	13	NA	TRBV19	TRBJ1-1
TGCGCCAGCAGCCGGAAACAGGGAGGGAATACTGAAGCTTTCTTT	CASSRKQGGNTEAFF	NA	15	NA	TRBV4-3	TRBJ1-1
TGCGCCAGCAGCCAAGGGACAGGGGATAGAAACACCATATATTTT	CASSQGTGDRNTIYF	once	15	TRBD1	TRBV4-3	TRBJ1-3
TGTGCCAGCAGCTTACGCATGGACAGGGTAGACAATGAGCAGTTCTTC	CASSLRMDRVDNEQFF	NA	16	TRBD1	TRBV11-2	TRBJ2-1
TGTGCCAGCAGGCTGGGGGGTGGCCCGAACACTGAAGCTTTCTTT	CASRLGGGPNTEAFF	NA	15	NA	TRBV11-3	TRBJ1-1
TGTGCCAGCAGCCTAGGGACTAGCGGGGGAGTAGTCTTC	CASSLGTSGGVVF	NA	13	TRBD2	TRBV14	TRBJ2-7
TGTGCCAGCAGTTTTTCGGTGAACACTGAAGCTTTCTTT	CASSFSVNTEAFF	NA	13	NA	TRBV27	TRBJ1-1
TGTGCCAGCAGCGTTGGAACAGGGTATCGGGACCGGGGTGAAAAACTGTTTTTT	CASSVGTGYRDRGEKLFF	NA	18	NA	TRBV9	TRBJ1-4
TGTGCCAGTACCCTGGGACAGGGGAAGAGAACCAAAAACATTCAGTACTTC	CASTLGQGKRTKNIQYF	NA	17	TRBD1	TRBV19	TRBJ2-4
TGTGCCAGCAGTAAGGGACTAGCGGGTTTAAGCGAGCAGTACTTC	CASSKGLAGLSEQYF	NA	15	TRBD2	TRBV27	TRBJ2-7
TGTGCCAGCAGTGATGAGTCCCCCCGCGAGCAGTACTTC	CASSDESPREQYF	NA	13	NA	TRBV2	TRBJ2-7
TGTGCCAGCAGCTTAGTATCGGTCGGGACAGTTAACTCTGGGGCCAACGTCCTGACTTTC	CASSLVSVGTVNSGANVLTF	NA	20	TRBD1	TRBV7-3	TRBJ2-6
TGTGCCAGTACCTTTAGCTCCTATAATTCACCCCTCCACTTT	CASTFSSYNSPLHF	NA	14	NA	TRBV19	TRBJ1-6
TGTGCCAGCAGCCCTAGATGGATACTCACTGAAGCTTTCTTT	CASSPRWILTEAFF	NA	14	NA	TRBV9	TRBJ1-1
TGTGCCAGCAGTGAGGGGGGGCCCCAGCATTTT	CASSEGGPQHF	NA	11	NA	TRBV2	TRBJ1-5
TGTGCCAGCAGCCAAGATGGAGCGGGAGGTGGTGGGGATACGCAGTATTTT	CASSQDGAGGGGDTQYF	few	17	TRBD2	TRBV4-2	TRBJ2-3
TGTGCCAGCAGCGTTACAGGGGGGGACACTGAAGCTTTCTTT	CASSVTGGDTEAFF	NA	14	TRBD1	TRBV9	TRBJ1-1
TGTGCCAGTAGTCTTACCTCTAGGACAGTTCGAATCTATGGCTACACCTTC	CASSLTSRTVRIYGYTF	NA	17	NA	TRBV19	TRBJ1-2
TGTGCCAGCTCACCCGCGACAGGATCCTACTATGGCTACACCTTC	CASSPATGSYYGYTF	NA	15	NA	TRBV18	TRBJ1-2
TGTGCCAGCAGCTTACGCGCTACGGGGGAGACCCAGTACTTC	CASSLRATGETQYF	NA	14	NA	TRBV7-8	TRBJ2-5